This TCR beta chain comes out of a study of T-cell reconstitution after alpha-beta-depleted transplantation in children (dated by TCRdb to the mid-2010s). Some background on the complete study: Using TCR repertoire profiling, the study quantitatively followed how T-cell immune reconstitution unfolded in children after TCRalphabeta/CD19-depleted allogeneic hematopoietic cell transplantation.

Library generation was performed with PCR. Sequenced using an Illumina HiSeq 2500. To normalize quantification of the TCRbeta repertoire, the TCR libraries were built with molecular barcoding that relied on unique molecular identifiers. TCRdb handled the public reads itself, with Q25 trimming in fastp and clone calling in MiXCR, and kept productive beta chains. Merged by CDR3 protein, the rows form single entries marked with the most common genes and DNA. Here the sample has almost 600,000 distinct CDR3 sequences; over 20% occur a single time. The top ten hold around a third of the sample. The intended sense of this specimen's treatment or condition label: allogeneic hematopoietic cell transplantation with graft depleted of TCRalphabeta T cells and CD19 B cells. TCRalphabeta/CD19-depleted allogeneic hematopoietic cell grafts were given to the transplant recipients, all of whom were children. Study-wide conclusions, independent of this receptor: Over subsequent months, a decline in hyperexpanded clone frequencies was noted, and after one year, T-cell counts and TCRbeta diversity were mostly ascribed to newly produced T cells. In some patients, high TCRbeta diversity at day 60 was attributed to recipient T cells and intrathymic progenitors that had survived conditioning. Apparently early alphabetaT-cell count recovery about two months after transplant reportedly relied on only several hundred rapidly expanded clones derived from non-depleted graft cells.

Turning to this clonotype: Its antigen target is currently unknown. Base qualities are not provided; no much larger clone lies one nucleotide away.

The germline V gene (reference sequence) yields LGHDT for CDR1 and YNNKEL for CDR2. V is trimmed back by 3 bases and J by 4 bases, and the junction contains 6 bases that no gene match accounts for. From the cysteine through the phenylalanine, the CDR3 covers 14 amino acids. Left in the record is the CDR3 DNA by itself, 42 bases read in frame from the first base. This chain is built from TRBV3-1 and TRBJ2-7, with 7 middle bases fitting TRBD1. This clonotype was obtained from a boy under three years old with Wiskott-Aldrich syndrome, due to receive a stem cell transplant. This sample comprised PBMCs, obtained before TCRalphabeta/CD19-depleted stem cell transplant. The nucleotide sequence is TGTGCCAGCAGCCACGAGACAGGGCCTTACGAGCAGTACTTC. Translated, it reads CASSHETGPYEQYF.